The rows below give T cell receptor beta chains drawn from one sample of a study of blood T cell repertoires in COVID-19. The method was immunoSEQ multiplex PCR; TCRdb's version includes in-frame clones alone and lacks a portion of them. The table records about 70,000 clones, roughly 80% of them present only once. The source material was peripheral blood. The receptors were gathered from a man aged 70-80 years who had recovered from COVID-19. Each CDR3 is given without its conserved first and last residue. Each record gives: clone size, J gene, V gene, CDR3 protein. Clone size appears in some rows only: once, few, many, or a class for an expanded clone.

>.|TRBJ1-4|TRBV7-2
ASSPWDRQKLF
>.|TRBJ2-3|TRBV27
VCRRADPGTDTQY
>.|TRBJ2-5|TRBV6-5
ASYNGAAAGTQY
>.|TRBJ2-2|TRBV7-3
ASSLTLDTTNTGELF
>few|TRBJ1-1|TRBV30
AWSAGTGTSAF
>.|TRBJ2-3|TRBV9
ASSVSGTGGLLSTDTQY
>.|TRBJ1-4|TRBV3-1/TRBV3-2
ASSHGDRESGKLF
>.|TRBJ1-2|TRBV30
AWSSTGIGYT
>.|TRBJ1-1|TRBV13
ASSRAVRGTEAF
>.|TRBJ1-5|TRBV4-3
ASSQTGGGGQPQH
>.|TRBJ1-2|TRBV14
ASSQGGFPFYGYT
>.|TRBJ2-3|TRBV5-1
ASSRDTDTQY
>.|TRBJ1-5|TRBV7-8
ASSFQGIRSNQPQH
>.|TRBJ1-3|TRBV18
ASSLRTGTSGNTIY
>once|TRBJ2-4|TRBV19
ASKAGPVGAGISKNIQY
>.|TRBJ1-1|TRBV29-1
SVEATGTEAF
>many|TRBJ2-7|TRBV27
ASRVQGRTYEQY
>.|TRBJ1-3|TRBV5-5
ASSLTGSGNTIY
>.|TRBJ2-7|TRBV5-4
ASSLKNFRDKAYEQY
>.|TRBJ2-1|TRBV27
ASTTIPGQAPYNEQF
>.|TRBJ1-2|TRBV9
ASSANTGGYGYT
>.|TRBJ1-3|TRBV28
ASLRGASGNTIY
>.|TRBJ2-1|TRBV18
ASSLLAGAANEQF
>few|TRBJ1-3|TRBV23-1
ASSQVPGQGLGNTIY
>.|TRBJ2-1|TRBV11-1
ASSPREDEQF
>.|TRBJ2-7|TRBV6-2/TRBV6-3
ASSYALTGYEQY
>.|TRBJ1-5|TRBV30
AWSQGQSNQPQH
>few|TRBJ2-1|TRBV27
ASSFIVSSGEQF
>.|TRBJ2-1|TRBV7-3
ASSRSGGHNEQF
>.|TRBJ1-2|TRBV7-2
ASSLLFGGLDGYT
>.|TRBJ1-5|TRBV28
ASRLGGENQPQH
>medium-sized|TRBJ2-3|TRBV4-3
ASSQDFLAGGSSTDTQY
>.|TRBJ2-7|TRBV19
ASSIQDRGSYEQY
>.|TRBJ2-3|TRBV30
AWSAGGGRDTQY
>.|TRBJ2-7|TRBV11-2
ASSPRPTSDGSHEQY
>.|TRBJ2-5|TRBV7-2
ASSLDSGRIGETQY
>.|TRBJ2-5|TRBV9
ASSVVSGGEETQY
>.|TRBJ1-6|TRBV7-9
ASSLVAGGSSPLH
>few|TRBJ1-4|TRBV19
ASSRGLAPSNEKLF
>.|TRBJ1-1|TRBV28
ASSAYTDGYTEAF
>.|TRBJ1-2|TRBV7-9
ASSLEQANGYT
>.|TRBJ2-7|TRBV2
ASSERASGAQQY
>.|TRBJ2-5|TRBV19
ASSPQRDSQETQY